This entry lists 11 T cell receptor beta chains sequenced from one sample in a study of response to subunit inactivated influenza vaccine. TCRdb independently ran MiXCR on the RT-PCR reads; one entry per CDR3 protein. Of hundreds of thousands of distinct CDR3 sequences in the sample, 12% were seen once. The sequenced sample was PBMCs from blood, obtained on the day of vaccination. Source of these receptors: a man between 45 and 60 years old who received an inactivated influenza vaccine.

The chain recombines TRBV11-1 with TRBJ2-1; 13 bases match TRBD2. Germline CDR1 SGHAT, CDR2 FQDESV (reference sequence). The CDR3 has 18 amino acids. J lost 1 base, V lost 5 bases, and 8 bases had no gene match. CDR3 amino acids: CASSKLAGGPGSYNEQFF. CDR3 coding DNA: TGTGCCAGCAGCAAACTAGCGGGAGGGCCAGGATCCTACAATGAGCAGTTCTTC.

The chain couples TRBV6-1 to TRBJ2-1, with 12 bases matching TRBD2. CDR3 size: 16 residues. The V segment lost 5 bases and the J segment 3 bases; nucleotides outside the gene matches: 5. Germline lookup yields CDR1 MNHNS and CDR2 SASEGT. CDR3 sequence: CASSPLAGGRYNEQFF. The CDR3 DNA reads TGTGCCAGCAGTCCCCTAGCGGGGGGGCGCTACAATGAGCAGTTCTTC.

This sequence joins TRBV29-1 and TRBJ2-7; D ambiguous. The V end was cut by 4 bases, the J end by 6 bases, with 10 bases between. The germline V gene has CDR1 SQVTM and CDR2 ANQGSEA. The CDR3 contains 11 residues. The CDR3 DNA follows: TGCAGCGTTGTTCAGGATTTCGAGCAGTACTTC. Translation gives CSVVQDFEQYF.

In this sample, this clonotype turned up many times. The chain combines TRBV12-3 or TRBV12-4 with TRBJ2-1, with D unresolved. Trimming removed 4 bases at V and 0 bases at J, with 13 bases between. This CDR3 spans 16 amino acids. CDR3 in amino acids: CASSSGPWSSYNEQFF. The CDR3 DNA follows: TGTGCCAGCAGTTCTGGGCCCTGGAGCTCCTACAATGAGCAGTTCTTC.

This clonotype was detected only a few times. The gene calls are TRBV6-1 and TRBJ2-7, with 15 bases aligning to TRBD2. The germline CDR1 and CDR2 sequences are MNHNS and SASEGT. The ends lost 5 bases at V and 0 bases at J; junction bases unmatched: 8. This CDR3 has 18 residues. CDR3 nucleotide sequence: TGTGCCAGCAGTACGGGACTAGCGGGGGGCTCTGACTCCTACGAGCAGTACTTC. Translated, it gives CASSTGLAGGSDSYEQYF.

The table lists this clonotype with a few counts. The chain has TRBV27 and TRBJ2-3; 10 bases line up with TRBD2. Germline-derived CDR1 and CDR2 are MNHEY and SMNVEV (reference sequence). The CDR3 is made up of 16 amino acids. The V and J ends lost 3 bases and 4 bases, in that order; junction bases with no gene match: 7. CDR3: CASSFGLAGAADTQYF. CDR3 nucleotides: TGTGCCAGCAGTTTCGGGCTAGCGGGAGCCGCAGATACGCAGTATTTT.

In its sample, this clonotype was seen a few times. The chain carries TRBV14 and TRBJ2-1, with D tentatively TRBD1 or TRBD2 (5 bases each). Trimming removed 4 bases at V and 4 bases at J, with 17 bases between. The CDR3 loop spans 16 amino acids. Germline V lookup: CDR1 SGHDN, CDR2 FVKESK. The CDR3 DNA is TGTGCCAGCAGCCTATACTTACCGGGACCTTACAATGAGCAGTTCTTC. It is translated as CASSLYLPGPYNEQFF.

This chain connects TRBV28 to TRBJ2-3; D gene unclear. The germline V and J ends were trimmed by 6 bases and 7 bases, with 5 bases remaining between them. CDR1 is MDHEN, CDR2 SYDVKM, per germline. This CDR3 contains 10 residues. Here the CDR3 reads CASRQNTQYF. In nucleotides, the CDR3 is TGTGCCAGCAGACAGAATACGCAGTATTTT.

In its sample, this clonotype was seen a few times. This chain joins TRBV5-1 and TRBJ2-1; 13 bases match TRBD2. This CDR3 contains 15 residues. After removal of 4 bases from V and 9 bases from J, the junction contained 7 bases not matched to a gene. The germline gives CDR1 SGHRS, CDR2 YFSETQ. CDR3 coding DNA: TGCGCCAGCAGCATCGGACTAGCGGGAGCCGGTGAGCAGTTCTTC. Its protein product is CASSIGLAGAGEQFF.

The CDR3 nucleotides read TGTGCCAGCAGCCTTCGACAGGTAGTGGATACGCAGTATTTT. Translated: CASSLRQVVDTQYF. The chain recombines TRBV9 with TRBJ2-3; D possibly corresponds to TRBD1 (6 bases). Germline lookup yields CDR1 SGDLS and CDR2 YYNGEE. The CDR3 runs 14 residues. Trimming pared 4 bases from V and 6 bases from J, leaving 15 bases between.

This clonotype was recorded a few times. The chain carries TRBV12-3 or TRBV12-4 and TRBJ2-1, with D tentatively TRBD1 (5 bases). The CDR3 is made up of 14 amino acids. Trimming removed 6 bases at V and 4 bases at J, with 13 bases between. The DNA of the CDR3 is TGTGCCAGCAGGCCCCTGACAGAATACAATGAGCAGTTCTTC. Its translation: CASRPLTEYNEQFF.